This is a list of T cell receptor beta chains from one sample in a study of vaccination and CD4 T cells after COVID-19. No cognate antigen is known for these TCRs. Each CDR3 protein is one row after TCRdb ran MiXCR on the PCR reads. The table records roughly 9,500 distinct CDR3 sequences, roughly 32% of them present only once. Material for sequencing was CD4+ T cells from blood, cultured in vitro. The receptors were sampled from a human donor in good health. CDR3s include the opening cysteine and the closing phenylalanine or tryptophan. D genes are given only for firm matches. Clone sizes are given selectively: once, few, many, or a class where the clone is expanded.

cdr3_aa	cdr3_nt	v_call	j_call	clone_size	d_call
CASRGQGATNEQYF	TGTGCCAGCAGAGGACAGGGGGCGACCAACGAGCAGTACTTC	TRBV12-3/TRBV12-4	TRBJ2-7	NA	TRBD1
CSARDPRDRLNEQFF	TGCAGTGCTAGAGATCCGAGGGACCGGCTCAATGAGCAGTTCTTC	TRBV20-1	TRBJ2-1	few	NA
CASSLSGLSGDTQYF	TGTGCCAGCAGCTTAAGTGGGCTCTCGGGAGATACGCAGTATTTT	TRBV7-2	TRBJ2-3	NA	NA
CASSSGLDYGYTF	TGTGCCAGCAGTTCAGGGCTGGACTATGGCTACACCTTC	TRBV4-2	TRBJ1-2	NA	NA
CASSFQGNTDTQYF	TGTGCCAGCAGCTTCCAGGGGAACACAGATACGCAGTATTTT	TRBV7-9	TRBJ2-3	few	NA
CASSLAGGNQPQHF	TGTGCCAGCAGCTTAGCGGGGGGCAATCAGCCCCAGCATTTT	TRBV7-8	TRBJ1-5	few	NA
CASSIGGITEAFF	TGTGCCAGTAGTATAGGAGGGATCACTGAAGCTTTCTTT	TRBV19	TRBJ1-1	few	NA
CASSYPQGAGNQPQHF	TGTGCCAGCAGTTACCCCCAGGGGGCGGGCAATCAGCCCCAGCATTTT	TRBV6-5	TRBJ1-5	few	TRBD1
CASQRWAHQPQHF	TGTGCCAGCCAAAGGTGGGCCCATCAGCCCCAGCATTTT	TRBV6-1	TRBJ1-5	NA	NA
CASSLDRGGYQPQHF	TGTGCCAGCAGTCTAGACAGGGGTGGTTATCAGCCCCAGCATTTT	TRBV28	TRBJ1-5	few	TRBD1
CARVEREGQRATYEQYF	TGTGCCAGAGTCGAGCGGGAGGGCCAAAGGGCAACCTACGAGCAGTACTTC	TRBV5-3	TRBJ2-7	NA	TRBD2